This T cell receptor (beta chain) comes out of a study of blood T cell repertoires in COVID-19. In the study overall: PBMCs, B-cell-depleted T cells, or T cells provided the cDNA or gDNA that made up the material.

Sequenced by immunoSEQ multiplex PCR; TCRdb stores in-frame clones only, minus some. The data contain about 230,000 clones, approximately 84% of them singletons. Patients at the Seattle site were enrolled during active infection and followed longitudinally. There are 17 residues in the CDR3. The germline V and J ends were trimmed by 7 bases and 0 bases, with 22 bases remaining between them. The germline gives CDR1 SGHRS, CDR2 YFSETQ. Sequenced input: peripheral blood. The clonotype comes from a man aged 45-60 years with COVID-19, enrolled during active disease. J is TRBJ1-2 and V is TRBV5-1; weak D call: TRBD1 (5 bases). The CDR3 DNA reads as TGCGCCAGCGGCCGGGGGGAGACAGCGAGTCCTAACTATGGCTACACCTTC. Translating gives CASGRGETASPNYGYTF.